What follows describes a single T cell receptor beta chain. The antigen it binds to is not known. One base away there is no much larger clone; base qualities are not given. Donors were a few dozen systemically healthy Caucasian individuals from Russia aged roughly 6 to 95 years. Each donor gave ten milliliters of peripheral blood, drawn into EDTA-treated Vacutainer tubes. Ficoll-Paque density-gradient centrifugation was used to isolate PBMCs, with at least 6.5 million per sample. Total RNA, at least 5 micrograms per sample, was extracted from PBMCs with Trizol reagent. Naive CD45RAhigh/CD27high T cell percentages were measured by flow cytometry on a PBMC aliquot from every donor. Libraries were constructed by 5' RACE. The second PCR ran for about 6 to 11 cycles and used a J-beta primer mix along with a sample-barcoded 5' primer. A template-switch 5' adaptor carrying 12 random nucleotides introduced a unique molecular identifier onto each TCR beta cDNA molecule. Each sample yielded at least 2.5 million CDR3-containing paired-end reads. All of the RNA was converted into first-strand cDNA using the Mint cDNA synthesis kit, with a TRBC-specific oligonucleotide serving as the primer. Following uracil-DNA glycosylase treatment, all cDNA underwent a first 18-cycle PCR with the universal primers M1SS and BC2_uni_R. The study's own analysis went as follows. For normalization, 1 million high-quality reads, each with a distinct molecular identifier, were randomly selected from each sample. Instead of being binned into consensus sequences, reads with shared molecular identifiers were discarded. CDR3 identification, clonotype clustering and error correction used MiTCR with a Q25 quality threshold and the strictest error-elimination algorithm. A nonparametric unseen species model with Euler transformation was used to estimate a lower bound on total TCR beta diversity. TCRdb reran the public reads through fastp at Q25 and MiXCR, keeping productive beta chains. Each entry is one CDR3 protein sequence, shown with its most common DNA and genes. These V and J calls originate from TCRdb's pipeline instead of the authors' own analysis. The sample contains fewer than 2,000,000 distinct CDR3 sequences, roughly two fifths of them found a single time. The ten largest clones take up 20% to 25% of the sample.

This sample is part of a study of blood T cells in healthy people across ages (dated by TCRdb to the mid-2010s). Some background on the complete study: Template switching captured roughly one uniquely barcoded TCR beta cDNA molecule per two T cells in model experiments. Age-related changes in TCR beta repertoire diversity were measured in the study by deep sequencing normalized with unique cDNA molecular identifiers. The donors were divided into four age groups: young (average approximately 17 years), middle-aged (about 40), aged (about 60) and long-lived (82). Donors of different ages were randomly distributed across sequencing lanes to avoid experimental bias. Two additional independent replicas of 1 million unique cDNA reads from the same blood draw were analyzed for two donors (one aged 18 to 30 and one aged 80 or older).

As encoded in the germline V gene, CDR1 is SGHTA while CDR2 is FQGNSA. The CDR3 starts with the cysteine, ends with the phenylalanine, and has 15 residues. CDR3 DNA only is kept here, 45 bases in frame from base 1. The junction shows trimming of 0 bases on V and 1 base on J, plus 9 bases between the germline ends. What the study reported, not specific to this receptor: Because the CMV infection status of the donors was unknown, age-related changes in expanded clonotypes may potentially have been confounded. Bulk unsorted PBMC profiling prevented conclusive comparison of naive and antigen-experienced compartments. The percentage of naive T cells measured by flow cytometry correlated strongly with observed TCR beta diversity. The long-lived group showed more naive CD4+ T cells, fewer expanded clones and increased TCR diversity than the aged group, suggesting age selection. As age increased, observed TCR beta diversity per million T cells dropped in a roughly linear way, and a significant reduction was already evident by age 40. Estimates of total diversity based on one million sequenced T cells were regarded as lower bounds and as underestimates.

The rearrangement combines TRBV7-2 with TRBJ1-2; no D gene can be assigned with confidence. The clonotype was recovered from a human donor in good health. Sequencing was done on a sample of blood. The CDR3 sequence is CASSLAGYLNYGYTF. The DNA sequence is given as TGTGCCAGCAGCTTAGCGGGATACCTTAACTATGGCTACACCTTC.